Each of the 18 T cell receptor beta chains below was sequenced from the same sample in a study of technical replicates of blood from a handful of donors. Profiling relied on immunoSEQ multiplex PCR, and the TCRdb table lists in-frame clones only, not all of them. The sample comprises tens of thousands of clones, approximately 94% of which are singletons, and about 0.25% rests with the top ten. Sequencing was carried out using T cells isolated from PBMCs. Every receptor here comes from a human donor in good health.

V and J are TRBV4-1 and TRBJ2-5; 7 bases are shared with TRBD2. Germline loops: CDR1 MGHRA, CDR2 YSYEKL. The CDR3 has 16 residues. The V segment lost 0 bases and the J segment 5 bases; nucleotides outside the gene matches: 9. CDR3 DNA sequence: TGCGCCAGCAGCCAAGATACCGGACTAGATGGGGAGACCCAGTACTTC. Translation gives CASSQDTGLDGETQYF.

This clone was counted once. This sequence joins TRBV4-1 and TRBJ1-2; 9 bases match TRBD1. Germline CDR1 and CDR2: MGHRA and YSYEKL. The length of the CDR3 is 18 residues. J lost 4 bases, V lost 1 base, and 13 bases had no gene match. This CDR3 is CASSQVTGGVNTGYGYTF. The CDR3 nucleotides are TGCGCCAGCAGCCAAGTCACAGGGGGCGTAAATACAGGCTATGGCTACACCTTC.

This clone was counted only a few times. The chain carries TRBV12-5 and TRBJ1-1; D might be TRBD1 (5 bases). CDR1 and CDR2 (germline): LGHNT, FRNRAP. The V end was cut by 2 bases, the J end by 7 bases, with 11 bases between. The CDR3 is 13 amino acids. CDR3 DNA sequence: TGTGCTAGTGGTTTGTCAGGGTGGAGTGAAGCTTTCTTT. Translated: CASGLSGWSEAFF. Based on the CDR3 plus reference TRBV12-5 and TRBJ1-1, the full variable domain is DARVTQTPRHKVTEMGQEVTMRCQPILGHNTVFWYRQTMMQGLELLAYFRNRAPLDDSGMPKDRFSAEMPDATLATLKIQPSEPRDSAVYFCASGLSGWSEAFFGQGTRLTVV.

This clone showed up just once. The chain has TRBV5-1 and TRBJ2-5; D might be TRBD2 (5 bases). The CDR3 runs to 13 residues. Trimming removed 5 bases at V and 7 bases at J, with 15 bases between. Germline V gene lookup returns CDR1 SGHRS and CDR2 YFSETQ. CDR3 amino acids: CASRIDAGGTQYF. The CDR3 region has the DNA TGCGCCAGCAGAATCGACGCAGGAGGGACCCAGTACTTC.

This clone was counted between two and nine times. The chain recombines TRBV6-5 with TRBJ1-5; D not certain. CDR3 size: 14 residues. V lost 2 bases to trimming and J lost 3 bases, with 8 bases between them. The germline gives CDR1 MNHEY, CDR2 SVGAGI. This chain's CDR3 is CASSYGRDNQPQHF. Written as DNA, the CDR3 is TGTGCCAGCAGTTACGGTCGGGACAATCAGCCCCAGCATTTT.

This clone has only one observation. The rearrangement joins TRBV4-1 to TRBJ2-1; TRBD2 matches 12 bases. Germline trimming cut 2 bases from V and 9 bases from J; bases unmatched to any gene: 5. Germline V gene data show CDR1 as MGHRA and CDR2 as YSYEKL. This CDR3 has 15 amino acids. CDR3 protein: CASSQPTSGSPEQFF. The CDR3 bases are TGCGCCAGCAGCCAACCGACTAGCGGGAGCCCTGAGCAGTTCTTC.

The rearrangement links TRBV30 to TRBJ1-6; TRBD1 agrees at 9 bases. The CDR3 contains 14 residues. The junction had 7 bases not matched to a gene; V was cut back by 4 bases and J by 9 bases. From germline, CDR1 is GTSNPN and CDR2 SVGIG (reference sequence). CDR3 sequence: CAWNMGQGGSPLHF. The CDR3 DNA reads TGTGCCTGGAATATGGGACAGGGTGGTTCACCCCTCCACTTT.

This chain connects TRBV2 to TRBJ2-6; a possible D gene is TRBD2 (5 bases). Germline CDR1 and CDR2: SNHLY and FYNNEI. V lost 3 bases and J lost 4, with 10 bases in between. The CDR3 totals 15 residues. In nucleotides, the CDR3 is TGTGCCAGCAGTGAGGAGGACTCCGGGGCCAACGTCCTGACTTTC. Encoded protein: CASSEEDSGANVLTF.

The chain joins TRBV7-9 to TRBJ2-1; 10 bases match TRBD1. Germline loops: CDR1 SEHNR, CDR2 FQNEAQ (reference sequence). This CDR3 comprises 17 residues. With V trimmed by 0 bases and J by 4 bases, 6 bases remained unmatched. The CDR3 DNA follows: TGTGCCAGCAGCTTAGCGGCGGGACAGGGGTTTTACAATGAGCAGTTCTTC. It specifies CASSLAAGQGFYNEQFF. Based on the CDR3 plus reference TRBV7-9 and TRBJ2-1, the full variable domain is DTGVSQNPRHKITKRGQNVTFRCDPISEHNRLYWYRQTLGQGPEFLTYFQNEAQLEKSRLLSDRFSAERPKGSFSTLEIQRTEQGDSAMYLCASSLAAGQGFYNEQFFGPGTRLTVL.

V usage is TRBV19 and J usage is TRBJ1-2; tentative D call: TRBD1 (5 bases). The CDR3 consists of 16 residues. V lost 10 bases, J lost 2 bases, and 23 bases lay in between. The V gene's germline CDR1 is LNHDA and CDR2 SQIVND (reference sequence). CDR3 protein: CATEGGTGERNYGYTF. The CDR3 nucleotides are TGTGCCACCGAAGGCGGGACGGGCGAAAGGAACTATGGCTACACCTTC.

The chain employs TRBV6-1 and TRBJ1-1; possibly TRBD1 for D (5 bases). V dropped 10 bases and J dropped 4 bases, with 19 bases sitting between them. CDR3 length: 14 amino acids. Germline V gene lookup returns CDR1 MNHNS and CDR2 SASEGT. CDR3 bases: TGTGCCAACGCACCGAGCGGGGCGTTCACTGAAGCTTTCTTT. Translating it yields CANAPSGAFTEAFF.

The chain couples TRBV6-1 to TRBJ2-5; D perhaps matches TRBD2 (5 bases). This CDR3 region has 15 residues. Germline loops: CDR1 MNHNS, CDR2 SASEGT. V was trimmed by 4 bases and J by 3 bases, leaving 15 bases between them. The CDR3 sequence is CASSGGRWEKETQYF. For the CDR3, the DNA is TGTGCCAGCAGTGGAGGCAGGTGGGAGAAAGAGACCCAGTACTTC.

The rearrangement links TRBV7-4 to TRBJ2-7; D uncertain. Germline-derived CDR1 and CDR2 are SGHVT and SQSDAQ. The CDR3 extends over 13 amino acids. Trimming took 5 bases from V and 3 from J, leaving 11 bases between them. The CDR3 protein is CASSLTDFYEQYF. In nucleotides, the CDR3 is TGTGCCAGCAGCCTTACAGATTTCTACGAGCAGTACTTC.

CDR3 DNA sequence: TGCGCCAGCAGTGTGGAGACTACGAACACCGGGGAGCTGTTTTTT. Translated: CASSVETTNTGELFF. The chain is built from TRBV10-2 and TRBJ2-2, with a tentative D call TRBD2 (5 bases). CDR3 size: 15 residues. The ends were cut back, 4 bases at V and 0 bases at J, with 9 bases in the middle. Per germline, CDR1 WSHSY and CDR2 SAAADI.

The rearrangement uses TRBV6-5 and TRBJ2-7; TRBD1 is a possible D gene (6 bases). Trimming cost V 4 bases and J 3 bases, with 16 bases left between them. CDR3 length: 15 amino acids. The germline CDR1 and CDR2 sequences are MNHEY and SVGAGI. Here the CDR3 reads CASSFSAGEIYEQYF. The CDR3 DNA reads TGTGCCAGCAGTTTCTCGGCAGGGGAGATCTACGAGCAGTACTTC.

The gene calls are TRBV27 and TRBJ2-2; D not certain. V was pared by 6 bases and J by 2 bases, with 7 bases between. Germline V lookup: CDR1 MNHEY, CDR2 SMNVEV (reference sequence). This CDR3 comprises 13 residues. The CDR3 is CASSSHNTGELFF. The CDR3 region has the DNA TGTGCCAGCAGCTCACATAACACCGGGGAGCTGTTTTTT.

V and J are TRBV25-1 and TRBJ2-7; the D is unclear. The germline V gene has CDR1 MGHDK and CDR2 SYGVNS. CDR3 size: 12 residues. Deletions cut 4 bases from V and 3 bases from J, with 7 bases between. This CDR3 reads CASSVAGYEQYF. DNA for the CDR3: TGTGCCAGCAGTGTGGCAGGCTACGAGCAGTACTTC.

V usage is TRBV5-1 and J usage is TRBJ2-1; D is ambiguous. The CDR3 has 15 residues. Germline V gives CDR1 SGHRS, CDR2 YFSETQ. V lost 0 bases, J lost 0 bases, and 7 bases lay in between. CDR3 sequence: CASSLGSTSYNEQFF. CDR3 bases: TGCGCCAGCAGCTTGGGCAGTACCTCCTACAATGAGCAGTTCTTC. Combining the CDR3 with reference TRBV5-1 and TRBJ2-1 gives the whole variable domain KAGVTQTPRYLIKTRGQQVTLSCSPISGHRSVSWYQQTPGQGLQFLFEYFSETQRNKGNFPGRFSGRQFSNSRSEMNVSTLELGDSALYLCASSLGSTSYNEQFFGPGTRLTVL.